Listed below are T cell receptor beta chains from one sample, sequenced in a study of post-analysis software for immune sequencing data. One entry per CDR3 protein results from TCRdb running MiXCR on the PCR reads. The sample includes roughly 620,000 distinct CDR3 sequences, 40% to 50% seen only once; the top ten take about 1.5%. The sample taken for sequencing was blood. The receptors were gathered from a girl aged 5-17 years with multiple sclerosis. Each CDR3 is given with its conserved first and last residue. For some rows the clone size is stated as once, few or many, or as a class when expanded; others skip it.

.,TRBV7-2,CASSSRRSSYNEQFF
.,TRBV10-3,CAIRSGQGSETQYF
.,TRBV29-1,CSSREGGKNIQYF
.,TRBV19,CASTMDGRRSHEQYF
.,TRBV12-3/TRBV12-4,CASRGSADTQYF
.,TRBV3-1,CASSQPGGHYGYTF
.,TRBV12-3/TRBV12-4,CASSPLGGVGYTF
.,TRBV5-1,CASSGGSPSGANVLTF
few,TRBV12-5,CASGFPVPAYNEQFF
few,TRBV6-2/TRBV6-3,CASSGGYSNQPQHF
.,TRBV5-1,CASSLGGSSNEQYF
.,TRBV7-2,CASSLRRDSTNSPLHF
.,TRBV12-3/TRBV12-4,CASSLDRGTDAQYF
.,TRBV6-5,CASSYGSDHDNEQFF
.,TRBV20-1,CSARDTGGRTEAFF
.,TRBV5-1,CASSLPLFLGNGRNEQFF
.,TRBV5-1,CASSLDGLAGFKGCF
few,TRBV5-1,CASRDDRGMADNSPLHF
few,TRBV2,CASSERLYGYTF
.,TRBV19,CASSQGPVQPQHF
.,TRBV5-1,CASSPRQAETQYF
.,TRBV30,CAWSVGLWEQFF
.,TRBV6-6,CASSRPGQKSYEQYF
.,TRBV2,CASIILSEQYF
.,TRBV10-2,CASRIQGSNGYTF
few,TRBV20-1,CSARNEVSYEQYF
.,TRBV18,CTSSPGLDNYGYTF
.,TRBV6-1,CASSESGSAQYF
.,TRBV20-1,CSSTSGNVASYEQYF
.,TRBV12-3/TRBV12-4,CASSSPGLSSYNEQFF
.,TRBV20-1,CSALDSNYGYTF
.,TRBV11-3,CASSLGPLMHNEQDF
few,TRBV3-1,CASSPMGTGKNQETQYF
.,TRBV7-2,CASSLWRDYEQYF
.,TRBV29-1,CSAEAASYNEQFF
.,TRBV4-1,CASSQRVMGISPLHF